These T cell receptor beta chains were read from a single sample in a study of blood T cell repertoires in COVID-19. Sequencing used immunoSEQ multiplex PCR; TCRdb keeps in-frame clones, though not all of them. The table records around 230,000 clones, approximately 90% of them present only once. Specimen: PBMCs or T cells enriched from blood (not recorded which). The source is a woman in her twenties or thirties who had recovered from COVID-19. CDR3s include the opening cysteine and the closing phenylalanine or tryptophan. The order of the fields is clone size, V gene, D gene, CDR3 length, J gene, CDR3 protein, CDR3 DNA. A D gene is named only where the DNA matches it firmly. The listing skips clone size in some rows; elsewhere it reads once, few, many or a size class.

-	TRBV5-1	TRBD2	19	TRBJ2-3	CASSLRGGPLAGSTDTQYF	TGCGCCAGCAGCTTGCGGGGGGGCCCTTTGGCCGGAAGCACAGATACGCAGTATTTT
few	TRBV19	TRBD1	18	TRBJ2-3	CASSQGTASLYSTDTQYF	TGTGCCAGTAGTCAAGGGACAGCTTCACTATACAGCACAGATACGCAGTATTTT
-	TRBV27	-	18	TRBJ2-3	CASRLLQGMIGGPDTQYF	TGTGCCAGCAGATTACTTCAGGGTATGATCGGGGGGCCTGATACGCAGTATTTT
-	TRBV21-1	-	16	TRBJ1-2	CASSNRTAHRTYGYTF	TGTGCCAGCAGCAATCGTACTGCACACAGAACATATGGCTACACCTTC
-	TRBV5-1	-	13	TRBJ2-1	CASSLDVNNEQFF	TGCGCCAGCAGCTTGGATGTCAATAATGAGCAGTTCTTC
-	TRBV2	-	14	TRBJ1-1	CASSENRLNTEAFF	TGTGCCAGCAGTGAAAACAGGTTGAACACTGAAGCTTTCTTT
-	TRBV7-9	TRBD1	14	TRBJ1-3	CASSREQGASTIYF	TGTGCCAGCAGCAGAGAACAGGGGGCGAGCACCATATATTTT
-	TRBV18	-	15	TRBJ1-5	CASSPLHSSNQPQHF	TGTGCCAGCTCACCCCTACACAGTAGCAATCAGCCCCAGCATTTT
-	TRBV3-1/TRBV3-2	TRBD2	16	TRBJ2-3	CASSPDASGGANTQYF	TGTGCCAGCAGCCCAGACGCTAGCGGGGGGGCTAATACGCAGTATTTT
once	TRBV7-2	TRBD2	15	TRBJ2-1	CASSLWRGAYNEQFF	TGTGCCAGCAGCTTATGGCGGGGGGCCTACAATGAGCAGTTCTTC
-	TRBV4-1	-	15	TRBJ1-1	CASSQVRVGDTEAFF	TGCGCCAGCAGCCAAGTTAGGGTCGGGGACACTGAAGCTTTCTTT
once	TRBV4-2	-	16	TRBJ2-4	CASSQDKGLAKNIQYF	TGTGCCAGCAGCCAAGATAAGGGACTAGCCAAAAACATTCAGTACTTC
-	TRBV7-3	-	14	TRBJ1-2	CASSRESTGYGYTF	TGTGCCAGCAGCCGGGAATCCACAGGGTACGGCTACACCTTC
-	TRBV29-1	TRBD1	13	TRBJ1-1	CSVGTGMNTEAFF	TGCAGCGTGGGGACAGGGATGAACACTGAAGCTTTCTTT
-	TRBV29-1	TRBD2	13	TRBJ2-1	CSVTSGGYNEQFF	TGCAGCGTTACTAGCGGGGGCTACAATGAGCAGTTCTTC
-	TRBV5-1	TRBD1	17	TRBJ1-1	CASSLPSYRGLNTEAFF	TGCGCCAGCAGCTTACCCTCTTACAGGGGGCTGAACACTGAAGCTTTCTTT
-	TRBV10-3	-	13	TRBJ2-7	CAISDTFGYEQYF	TGTGCCATCAGTGACACCTTCGGGTACGAGCAGTACTTC
once	TRBV29-1	TRBD2	16	TRBJ2-2	CSVEASGGAWTGELFF	TGCAGCGTTGAGGCTAGCGGGGGGGCCTGGACCGGGGAGCTGTTTTTT
-	TRBV3-1/TRBV3-2	TRBD2	15	TRBJ2-3	CASNGLAGGTDTQYF	TGTGCCAGCAATGGACTAGCGGGGGGCACAGATACGCAGTATTTT
-	TRBV4-1	TRBD1	16	TRBJ1-1	CASSQARQGASTEAFF	TGCGCCAGCAGCCAAGCCCGACAGGGGGCGAGCACTGAAGCTTTCTTT
-	TRBV12-3/TRBV12-4	-	12	TRBJ2-3	CASSFGPDTQYF	TGTGCCAGCAGTTTTGGGCCCGATACGCAGTATTTT
-	TRBV7-9	-	15	TRBJ2-5	CASSLRQGGQETQYF	TGTGCCAGCAGCTTACGACAGGGAGGTCAAGAGACCCAGTACTTC
-	TRBV5-1	-	14	TRBJ1-2	CASSLPGDGYGYTF	TGCGCCAGCAGCTTGCCGGGGGACGGATATGGCTACACCTTC
-	TRBV7-8	TRBD1	16	TRBJ2-7	CASSLLGQGKGYEQYF	TGTGCCAGCAGCTTGCTCGGACAGGGCAAGGGGTACGAGCAGTACTTC
once	TRBV2	TRBD1	12	TRBJ2-7	CASRQGSNEQYF	TGTGCCAGCAGACAGGGGTCAAACGAGCAGTACTTC
-	TRBV7-2	TRBD2	16	TRBJ2-3	CASSLGLAGGADTQYF	TGTGCCAGCAGCTTAGGCCTAGCGGGGGGCGCAGATACGCAGTATTTT
-	TRBV3-1/TRBV3-2	-	16	TRBJ2-1	CASSQSPRSSYNEQFF	TGTGCCAGCAGCCAAAGTCCCCGGAGCTCCTACAATGAGCAGTTCTTC
-	TRBV12-5	TRBD1	14	TRBJ1-6	CASGPGQNNSPLHF	TGTGCTAGTGGGCCGGGACAGAATAATTCACCCCTCCACTTT
-	TRBV15	-	14	TRBJ2-1	CATRSGGMYNEQFF	TGTGCCACCAGGTCGGGCGGGATGTACAATGAGCAGTTCTTC
-	TRBV7-2	-	17	TRBJ2-3	CASSLGARDTDTDTQYF	TGTGCCAGCAGCTTAGGAGCCCGGGACACGGACACAGATACGCAGTATTTT
-	TRBV6-2/TRBV6-3	TRBD2	19	TRBJ2-1	CASSFMPRLAGGEYNEQFF	TGTGCCAGCAGTTTTATGCCCCGACTTGCGGGGGGGGAATACAATGAGCAGTTCTTC
-	TRBV5-4	TRBD1	14	TRBJ1-2	CASSLVSGGMGYTF	TGTGCCAGCAGCTTGGTCTCAGGGGGCATGGGCTACACCTTC
-	TRBV29-1	-	14	TRBJ2-1	CSVDTQRNYNEQFF	TGCAGCGTTGATACCCAGCGGAATTACAATGAGCAGTTCTTC
-	TRBV7-9	-	12	TRBJ1-1	CASSLRTVEAFF	TGTGCCAGCAGCTTAAGGACAGTTGAAGCTTTCTTT
-	TRBV6-2/TRBV6-3	-	14	TRBJ1-1	CASSLGHTILEAFF	TGTGCCAGCAGTTTGGGACACACTATACTCGAAGCTTTCTTT
-	TRBV7-6	-	16	TRBJ1-1	CASSPPGETRDTEAFF	TGTGCCAGCAGCCCTCCGGGTGAGACCCGGGACACTGAAGCTTTCTTT
-	TRBV11-2	TRBD1	14	TRBJ2-3	CASSIGQGADTQYF	TGTGCCAGCAGCATTGGACAGGGGGCAGATACGCAGTATTTT
-	TRBV4-1	-	15	TRBJ1-3	CASSQGGSLRNTIYF	TGCGCCAGCAGCCAAGGCGGGAGTCTGAGAAACACCATATATTTT
-	TRBV3-1/TRBV3-2	-	15	TRBJ2-7	CASSQDVAVSYEQYF	TGTGCCAGCAGCCAAGATGTGGCCGTCTCCTACGAGCAGTACTTC
-	TRBV11-2	TRBD1	13	TRBJ1-2	CASSLRGRDGYTF	TGTGCCAGCAGCCTCAGGGGGCGGGATGGCTACACCTTC
once	TRBV4-1	-	15	TRBJ2-7	CASSQGQVSSYEQYF	TGCGCCAGCAGCCAAGGACAGGTGAGCTCCTACGAGCAGTACTTC
-	TRBV15	TRBD1	16	TRBJ1-4	CATSRDRGQTNEKLFF	TGTGCCACCAGCAGAGACAGGGGGCAGACTAATGAAAAACTGTTTTTT
-	TRBV5-1	-	17	TRBJ1-1	CASSLGPPRGLNTEAFF	TGCGCCAGCAGCTTGGGCCCTCCGCGGGGGCTGAACACTGAAGCTTTCTTT
-	TRBV7-9	-	14	TRBJ2-7	CASSPSGLAYEQYF	TGTGCCAGCAGCCCCTCAGGATTGGCCTACGAGCAGTACTTC